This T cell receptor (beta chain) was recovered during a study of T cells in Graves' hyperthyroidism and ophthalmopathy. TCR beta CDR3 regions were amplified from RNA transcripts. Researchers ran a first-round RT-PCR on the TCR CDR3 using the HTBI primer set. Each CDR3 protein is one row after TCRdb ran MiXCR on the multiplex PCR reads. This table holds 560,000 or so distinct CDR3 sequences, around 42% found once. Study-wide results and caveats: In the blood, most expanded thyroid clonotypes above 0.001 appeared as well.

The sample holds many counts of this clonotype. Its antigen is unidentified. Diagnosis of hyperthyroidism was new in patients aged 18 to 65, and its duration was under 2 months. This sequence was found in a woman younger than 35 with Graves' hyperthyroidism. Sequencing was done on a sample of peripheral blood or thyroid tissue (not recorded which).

CDR3: CASSHRAESYEQYF. The CDR3 bases are TGTGCCAGCAGCCACAGGGCCGAATCCTACGAGCAGTACTTC. The chain employs TRBV7-8 and TRBJ2-7, with D maybe TRBD1 (6 bases). Trimming cost V 5 bases and J 1 base, with 12 bases left between them. This CDR3 has 14 amino acids. The V gene's germline CDR1 is SGHVS and CDR2 FQNEAQ.